This entry lists 25 T cell receptor beta chains sequenced from one sample in a study of cytomegalovirus exposure and HLA in healthy donors. Primers included in the PCR were 60 Vbeta and 13 Jbeta primers. Here immunoSEQ multiplex PCR was the method, and the copy in TCRdb shows in-frame clones only, minus some. Here the sample spans about 190,000 clones, roughly 80% being singletons. The sequenced material came from PBMCs. The source is a woman aged 30 to 39 in good health and CMV-seropositive.

V gene TRBV7-2 combines with J gene TRBJ2-3; TRBD2 aligns across 7 bases. Trimming removed 3 bases from V and 3 bases from J; junction bases left unmatched: 6. The CDR3 consists of 15 residues. CDR1 is SGHTA, CDR2 FQGNSA, per germline. In DNA form, the CDR3 reads TGTGCCAGCAGCTTTGGACTAGGGGTAACAGATACGCAGTATTTT. This sequence encodes CASSFGLGVTDTQYF.

In this sample, this clone turned up a few times. The chain combines TRBV2 with TRBJ1-1, with 7 bases lining up with TRBD1. The J segment lost 3 bases and the V segment lost 1 base, leaving 11 bases of the junction unmatched. Germline CDR1 is SNHLY and CDR2 is FYNNEI. This CDR3 is 17 amino acids long. CDR3 region: CASSEDPDRNWDTEAFF. The DNA for the CDR3 is TGTGCCAGCAGTGAAGACCCGGACAGGAATTGGGACACTGAAGCTTTCTTT.

V usage is TRBV7-2 and J usage is TRBJ1-3; 8 nucleotides match TRBD1. V lost 5 bases and J lost 0; bases outside the gene matches: 3. CDR1 is SGHTA, CDR2 FQGNSA, per germline. This CDR3 region has 15 residues. In DNA, the CDR3 is TGTGCCAGCAGCCGACAGGGGCCCTCTGGAAACACCATATATTTT. As protein: CASSRQGPSGNTIYF. The complete variable domain, with remaining parts taken from reference TRBV7-2 and TRBJ1-3, reads GAGVSQSPSNKVTEKGKDVELRCDPISGHTALYWYRQSLGQGLEFLIYFQGNSAPDKSGLPSDRFSAERTGGSVSTLTIQRTQQEDSAVYLCASSRQGPSGNTIYFGEGSWLTVV.

The chain links TRBV4-3 to TRBJ1-3; no clear D. The V and J ends lost 0 bases and 0 bases respectively, with 6 bases between them. Germline assignment: CDR1 LGHNA and CDR2 YSLEER. The CDR3 loop spans 15 amino acids. CDR3 sequence reads: CASSQEPYSGNTIYF. The CDR3 region has the DNA TGCGCCAGCAGCCAAGAACCCTACTCTGGAAACACCATATATTTT.

This clone was observed once. The chain joins TRBV6-6 to TRBJ2-7; 8 nucleotides line up with TRBD2. The CDR3 contains 14 residues. The germline CDR1 and CDR2 sequences are MNHNY and SVGAGI (reference sequence). V lost 6 bases, J lost 2 bases, and 6 bases stayed unmatched. The CDR3 reads CASRAGGRAYEQYF. The CDR3 region has the DNA TGTGCCAGCAGGGCGGGGGGCCGCGCCTACGAGCAGTACTTC.

This sequence joins TRBV6-1 and TRBJ2-7; 9 positions agree with TRBD1. After removal of 4 bases from V and 1 base from J, the junction contained 8 bases not matched to a gene. CDR1 MNHNS and CDR2 SASEGT come from the germline V gene. The CDR3 is made up of 16 amino acids. Written as DNA, the CDR3 is TGTGCCAGCAGTGCCGACTGGGACAGGGTGTCCTACGAGCAGTACTTC. Translated: CASSADWDRVSYEQYF.

The V gene is TRBV18, the J gene TRBJ2-7, with a weak D call TRBD1 (6 bases). Germline V CDR1 and CDR2: KGHSH, LQKENI. The CDR3 is 14 residues long. V was trimmed by 4 bases and J by 2 bases, leaving 12 bases between them. The CDR3 nucleotides read TGTGCCAGCTCACTTTCGACAGGCCCCTACGAGCAGTACTTC. Translation: CASSLSTGPYEQYF.

The chain employs TRBV5-6 and TRBJ2-7, with D possibly matching TRBD2 (6 bases). CDR3 length: 15 residues. Germline assignment: CDR1 SGHDT and CDR2 YYEEEE. V lost 3 bases to trimming and J lost 1 base, with 14 bases between them. The CDR3 reads CASSSLGRGSYEQYF. The CDR3, as DNA: TGTGCCAGCAGCTCACTGGGACGGGGGTCCTACGAGCAGTACTTC.

The chain employs TRBV25-1 and TRBJ1-1, with 8 positions matching TRBD1. The CDR3 loop spans 15 amino acids. Trimming removed 7 bases from V and 6 bases from J; junction bases left unmatched: 13. Germline V lookup: CDR1 MGHDK, CDR2 SYGVNS. The CDR3 region has the DNA TGTGCCAGCATAGGACAGGGAGGGCTCCACGCTGAAGCTTTCTTT. Amino acid sequence: CASIGQGGLHAEAFF.

The gene calls are TRBV30 and TRBJ2-2; D is possibly TRBD2 (6 bases). This CDR3 is built from 15 residues. Germline V gives CDR1 GTSNPN, CDR2 SVGIG (reference sequence). V shed 3 bases and J shed 4 bases, with 15 bases lying between them. The CDR3 reads CAWSYLASATGELFF. The DNA of the CDR3 is TGTGCCTGGAGCTACCTAGCGTCGGCCACCGGGGAGCTGTTTTTT.

This clone was recorded once. The V call is TRBV6-1, the J call TRBJ2-3; 7 bases fit TRBD1. The germline CDR1 and CDR2 sequences are MNHNS and SASEGT. There are 15 residues in the CDR3. After removal of 1 base from V and 2 bases from J, the junction contained 3 bases not matched to a gene. CDR3 nucleotides: TGTGCCAGCAGTGAAGGACAGGGTTACACAGATACGCAGTATTTT. It translates to CASSEGQGYTDTQYF.

This chain joins TRBV2 and TRBJ2-7; TRBD1 matches 7 bases. Per the germline V gene, CDR1 is SNHLY and CDR2 is FYNNEI. Trimming at V came to 5 bases and at J to 3 bases, leaving 7 bases not matched to a gene. The CDR3 has 14 residues. As DNA, the CDR3 is TGTGCCAGCAGTCCTAAGGGACAGTACTACGAGCAGTACTTC. It yields the protein CASSPKGQYYEQYF.

The V and J genes are TRBV5-1 and TRBJ2-5, with D hard to call. CDR1 and CDR2 (germline): SGHRS, YFSETQ. The CDR3 contains 14 residues. Trimming took 0 bases from V and 1 from J, leaving 7 bases between them. CDR3 nucleotide sequence: TGCGCCAGCAGCTTGGGGCCGGGCCAAGAGACCCAGTACTTC. Translation: CASSLGPGQETQYF. Looking up the rest from reference TRBV5-1 and TRBJ2-5 gives the full variable domain: KAGVTQTPRYLIKTRGQQVTLSCSPISGHRSVSWYQQTPGQGLQFLFEYFSETQRNKGNFPGRFSGRQFSNSRSEMNVSTLELGDSALYLCASSLGPGQETQYFGPGTRLLVL.

This clone has more than one count but fewer than ten. Sequence at one end of the junction differs from germline and may be a read error. The chain employs TRBV7-7 and TRBJ2-3; 8 nucleotides line up with TRBD2. The CDR3 length is 13 residues. Germline V gene sequence: CDR1 SSHAT, CDR2 FNYEAQ (reference sequence). The CDR3 DNA sequence: TGTGCTAGCAGCATCCGGGAGGGAGATACGCAGTATTTT. It specifies CASSIREGDTQYF.

The J gene is TRBJ1-3, the V gene TRBV6-5, with TRBD1 matching 9 bases. Trimming cost V 8 bases and J 1 base; bases outside gene matches: 3. The CDR3 spans 14 residues. Germline assignment: CDR1 MNHEY and CDR2 SVGAGI. This chain's CDR3 is CASGQGMSGNTIYF. CDR3 DNA: TGTGCCAGCGGACAGGGGATGTCTGGAAACACCATATATTTT.

The V call is TRBV29-1, the J call TRBJ2-3; D call uncertain. The V gene lost 0 bases and the J gene lost 0 bases, with 10 bases spanning the gap. Germline CDR1 SQVTM, CDR2 ANQGSEA. There are 15 residues in the CDR3. As DNA, the CDR3 is TGCAGCGTTGAAGAGATCCCTACGAGCACAGATACGCAGTATTTT. Translating gives CSVEEIPTSTDTQYF.

This rearrangement joins TRBV5-4 to TRBJ2-5; 7 nucleotides agree with TRBD2. CDR1 SGHNT and CDR2 YYREEE come from the germline V gene (reference sequence). The ends lost 4 bases at V and 2 bases at J; junction bases unmatched: 11. CDR3 size: 16 residues. This CDR3 reads CASSRPGAGVQETQYF. The CDR3 nucleotides read TGTGCCAGCAGCCGCCCCGGGGCGGGAGTACAAGAGACCCAGTACTTC.

The DNA for the CDR3 is TGTGCCAGCAGCTTAGGGTCCCTGGGCGTATACGAGCAGTACTTC. This translates into CASSLGSLGVYEQYF. This chain joins TRBV11-1 and TRBJ2-5; no reliable D call. The J call may not be correct, given that the DNA end is closer to TRBJ2-7. CDR3 length: 15 amino acids. Germline V gives CDR1 SGHAT, CDR2 FQDESV (reference sequence).

The gene calls are TRBV7-3 and TRBJ1-2; TRBD1 matches at 7 bases. Germline V gene sequence: CDR1 SGHTA, CDR2 FQGTGA. The CDR3 is made up of 15 amino acids. With 4 bases clipped from V and 8 bases from J, the junction kept 13 bases outside the gene matches. The CDR3 DNA is TGTGCCAGCAGCTCCCAAAAGACAGGGCCGGAAGGCTACACCTTC. Its protein is CASSSQKTGPEGYTF. The full variable domain, with the rest looked up from reference TRBV7-3 and TRBJ1-2, is GAGVSQTPSNKVTEKGKYVELRCDPISGHTALYWYRQSLGQGPEFLIYFQGTGAADDSGLPNDRFFAVRPEGSVSTLKIQRTERGDSAVYLCASSSQKTGPEGYTFGSGTRLTVV.

V is TRBV19 and J is TRBJ2-4, with no clear D. The length of the CDR3 is 16 residues. Trimming removed 1 base at V and 0 bases at J, with 10 bases between. The germline gives CDR1 LNHDA, CDR2 SQIVND (reference sequence). This CDR3 is CASSIVLGLAKNIQYF. In DNA, the CDR3 is TGTGCCAGTAGTATAGTTCTCGGGTTAGCCAAAAACATTCAGTACTTC.

Of note for this clone: Other DNA variants within this sample encode the same CDR3. The V call is TRBV18, the J call TRBJ2-5; weak D call: TRBD1 (5 bases). There are 14 residues in the CDR3. V lost 0 bases, J lost 5 bases, and 10 bases lay in between. From germline, CDR1 is KGHSH and CDR2 LQKENI. The DNA for the CDR3 is TGTGCCAGCTCACCACCGCCAGGGTGGGAGACCCAGTACTTC. It yields the protein CASSPPPGWETQYF.

The DNA for the CDR3 is TGTGCCAGCAGCTTGGAACACGGGGTTACTGAAGCTTTCTTT. Protein: CASSLEHGVTEAFF. V usage is TRBV5-5 and J usage is TRBJ1-1; the D is unclear. Looked up from germline, CDR1 is SGHKS and CDR2 is YYEKEE (reference sequence). Trimming shortened V by 0 bases and J by 5 bases, and 11 bases separated the two germline ends. The CDR3 is made up of 14 amino acids.

The J gene is TRBJ1-1, the V gene TRBV11-2; possibly TRBD1 for D (5 bases). V was trimmed by 4 bases and J by 2 bases, leaving 14 bases between them. The CDR3 contains 15 residues. CDR1 and CDR2 from the germline V gene are SGHAT and FQNNGV. CDR3 region: CASSSQGRGNTEAFF. For the CDR3, the DNA is TGTGCCAGCAGCTCCCAGGGCCGCGGAAACACTGAAGCTTTCTTT.

This sequence joins TRBV18 and TRBJ1-1; TRBD1 matches 8 bases. Losses at the gene ends were 6 bases for V and 5 bases for J; bases not matched to a gene: 8. Germline V gene sequence: CDR1 KGHSH, CDR2 LQKENI. The CDR3 is 14 residues long. The CDR3 DNA reads as TGTGCCAGCTCCCCCGGGACAGGCACGACTGAAGCTTTCTTT. It translates to CASSPGTGTTEAFF. Using reference TRBV18 and TRBJ1-1 for the parts outside the CDR3, the full variable domain is NAGVMQNPRHLVRRRGQEARLRCSPMKGHSHVYWYRQLPEEGLKFMVYLQKENIIDESGMPKERFSAEFPKEGPSILRIQQVVRGDSAAYFCASSPGTGTTEAFFGQGTRLTVV.

The chain combines TRBV7-9 with TRBJ2-7; the match to TRBD2 covers 9 bases. The germline V gene has CDR1 SEHNR and CDR2 FQNEAQ (reference sequence). With 1 base clipped from V and 2 bases from J, the junction kept 6 bases outside the gene matches. The CDR3 has 16 residues. The CDR3 loop reads CASSLVRLADTYEQYF. The CDR3 nucleotides read TGTGCCAGCAGCTTAGTGCGACTAGCGGACACCTACGAGCAGTACTTC.